The rows below give T cell receptor beta chains drawn from one sample of a study of CD8 T cells in ankylosing spondylitis. TCRdb re-called the 5' RACE reads with MiXCR, one entry per CDR3 protein. This table holds around 440,000 distinct CDR3 sequences, over 15% found once. The sample taken for sequencing was blood, either unsorted or a sorted T cell fraction (not recorded which). These receptors were taken from a male donor with ankylosing spondylitis. CDR3s include the opening cysteine and the closing phenylalanine or tryptophan. A D gene is named only where the DNA matches it firmly. Expanded clones get a size class; other rows say once, few or many, or leave the size out.

clone size,D gene,J gene,V gene,CDR3 DNA,CDR3 protein
once,TRBD2,TRBJ2-1,TRBV6-1,TGTGCCAGCAGTGAAGTAGGTAGCGGGGGGGTTTATGAGCAGTTCTTC,CASSEVGSGGVYEQFF
NA,NA,TRBJ1-1,TRBV3-1,TGTGCCAGCAGCCAAGAAACAGTCGGAGGCGTGAACACTGAAGCTTTCTTT,CASSQETVGGVNTEAFF
many,NA,TRBJ1-1,TRBV28,TGCGCCAGCAGCTTGGTGAACACTGAAGCTTTCTTT,CASSLVNTEAFF
NA,NA,TRBJ2-3,TRBV11-3,TGTGCCAGCAGCTTAGTAAGCAGGGGCCGGGGGGCAGATACGCAGTATTTT,CASSLVSRGRGADTQYF
NA,NA,TRBJ1-5,TRBV20-1,TGCAGTGCTCGGACGCTGGACTTCCAGCCCCAGCATTTT,CSARTLDFQPQHF
few,NA,TRBJ2-3,TRBV5-1,TGCGCCAGCAGCCCAACCGGGACGCCCACAGATACGCAGTATTTT,CASSPTGTPTDTQYF
NA,NA,TRBJ2-2,TRBV12-3/TRBV12-4,TGTGCCAGCAGTCACCGGGACACCAACACCGGGGAGCTGTTTTTT,CASSHRDTNTGELFF
few,NA,TRBJ2-1,TRBV7-3,TGTGCCAGCAGCTTAAGGCCCTCCTACAATGAGCAGTTCTTC,CASSLRPSYNEQFF
few,NA,TRBJ2-3,TRBV20-1,TGCAGTGCTAGGGACGGAAGCACAGATACGCAGTATTTT,CSARDGSTDTQYF
NA,TRBD1,TRBJ1-4,TRBV3-1,TGTGCCAGCAGCCAGGAACAGGGGTTGACTAATGAAAAACTGTTTTTT,CASSQEQGLTNEKLFF
NA,TRBD2,TRBJ2-5,TRBV2,TGTGCCAGCAGTGAAAGGCTAGCGGGGGAAGAGACCCAGTACTTC,CASSERLAGEETQYF
NA,NA,TRBJ1-6,TRBV11-1,TGTGCCAGCAGCCCGGGCGGTCAATCGGGAACGTCCTATAATTCACCCCTCCACTTT,CASSPGGQSGTSYNSPLHF
few,NA,TRBJ2-7,TRBV19,TGTGCCAGTAGTATACCCGGGGCAGTCGGGTACGAGCAGTACTTC,CASSIPGAVGYEQYF
many,NA,TRBJ1-5,TRBV12-3/TRBV12-4,TGTGCCAGCAGGACGGGTATCCAGCCCCAGCATTTT,CASRTGIQPQHF
few,NA,TRBJ1-1,TRBV18,TGTGCCAGCTCACACGGGGGGACCACTGAAGCTTTCTTT,CASSHGGTTEAFF
NA,NA,TRBJ1-1,TRBV20-1,TGCAGTGCCAGACAGGCGGACGCAGGGTACACTGAAGCTTTCTTT,CSARQADAGYTEAFF
few,TRBD2,TRBJ2-3,TRBV20-1,TGCAGTGCTAGCGCAAACTCCGGGACTAGCGGGAGGCGCACAGATACGCAGTATTTT,CSASANSGTSGRRTDTQYF